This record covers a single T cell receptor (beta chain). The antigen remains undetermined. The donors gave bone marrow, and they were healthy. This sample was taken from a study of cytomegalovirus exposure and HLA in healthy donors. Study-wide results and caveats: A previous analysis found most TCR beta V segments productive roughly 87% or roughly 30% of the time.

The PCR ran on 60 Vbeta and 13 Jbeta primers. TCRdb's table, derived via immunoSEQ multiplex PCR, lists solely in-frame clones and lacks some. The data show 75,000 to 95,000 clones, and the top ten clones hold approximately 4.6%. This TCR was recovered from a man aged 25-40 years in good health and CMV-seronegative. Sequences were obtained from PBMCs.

The DNA for the CDR3 is TGTGCCAGCAGCCCTGGGACTAGCGGGAGTCCGGATACGCAGTATTTT. Translating it yields CASSPGTSGSPDTQYF. J is TRBJ2-3 and V is TRBV7-6; TRBD2 matches at 14 bases. Germline CDR1 SGHVS, CDR2 FNYEAQ. The junction had 7 bases not matched to a gene; V was cut back by 5 bases and J by 6 bases. This CDR3 spans 16 amino acids.